The clone carrying this T cell receptor beta chain came up a few times. Sequencing used immunoSEQ multiplex PCR; TCRdb keeps in-frame clones, though not all of them. The sample gives 950,000 to 1,100,000 clones, about 75% of which show up once; roughly 1.4% is in the top ten. V trimming: 3 bases; J trimming: 0 bases; junction bases outside the gene matches: 6. CDR1 LNHDA and CDR2 SQIVND come from the germline V gene (reference sequence). The CDR3 has 17 amino acids. The sample is drawn from a study of shared clonotypes between healthy human individuals. This receptor was taken from a man between 18 and 35 years old in good health. The sample comprised memory CD4+ T cells sorted from blood. Noted subset: CD45RA-negative fraction. The V and J genes are TRBV19 and TRBJ1-4, with TRBD1 identical over 8 bases. The chain's CDR3 is CASSIGQGKPTNEKLFF. The CDR3 DNA reads TGTGCCAGTAGTATCGGACAGGGCAAGCCAACTAATGAAAAACTGTTTTTT.